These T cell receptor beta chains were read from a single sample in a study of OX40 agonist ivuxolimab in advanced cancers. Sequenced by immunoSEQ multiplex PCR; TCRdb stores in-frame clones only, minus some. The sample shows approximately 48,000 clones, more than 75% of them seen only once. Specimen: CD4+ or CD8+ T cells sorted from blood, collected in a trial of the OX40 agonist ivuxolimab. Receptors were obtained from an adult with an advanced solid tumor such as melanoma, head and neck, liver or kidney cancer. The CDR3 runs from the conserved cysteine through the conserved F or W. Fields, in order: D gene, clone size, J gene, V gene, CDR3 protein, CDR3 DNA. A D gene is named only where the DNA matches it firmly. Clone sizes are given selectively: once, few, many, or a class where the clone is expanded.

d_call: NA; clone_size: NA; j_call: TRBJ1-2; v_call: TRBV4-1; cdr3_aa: CASSQLRTLLDGYTF; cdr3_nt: TGCGCCAGCAGCCAGCTAAGGACGCTTCTGGATGGCTACACCTTC
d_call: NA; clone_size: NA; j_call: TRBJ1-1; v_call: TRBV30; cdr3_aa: CASEAASGWNTEAFF; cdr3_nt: TGTGCATCGGAGGCAGCTTCGGGGTGGAACACTGAAGCTTTCTTT
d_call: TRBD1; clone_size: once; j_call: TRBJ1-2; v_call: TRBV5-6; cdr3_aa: CASSLRTGGIDGYTF; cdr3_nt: TGTGCCAGCAGCTTAAGGACAGGGGGCATCGATGGCTACACCTTC
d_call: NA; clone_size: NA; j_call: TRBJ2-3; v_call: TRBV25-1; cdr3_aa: CASSEWRVSTDTQYF; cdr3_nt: TGTGCCAGCAGTGAATGGAGAGTGTCCACAGATACGCAGTATTTT
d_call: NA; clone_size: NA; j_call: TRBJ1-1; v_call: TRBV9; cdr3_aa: CASSRHRDSNTEAFF; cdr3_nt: TGTGCCAGCAGCCGCCACCGGGACTCGAACACTGAAGCTTTCTTT
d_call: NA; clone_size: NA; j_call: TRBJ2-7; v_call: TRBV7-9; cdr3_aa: CASSHHDRYEQYF; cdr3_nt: TGTGCCAGCAGCCATCACGACAGATACGAGCAGTACTTC
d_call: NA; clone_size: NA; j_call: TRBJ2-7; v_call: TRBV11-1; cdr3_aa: CASSSGPDWGAF; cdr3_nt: TGTGCCAGCAGCTCGGGTCCAGATTGGGGTGCCTTC
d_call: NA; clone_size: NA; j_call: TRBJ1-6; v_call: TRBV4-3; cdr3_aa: CASSQVGYYNSPLHF; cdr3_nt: TGCGCCAGCAGCCAAGTGGGCTACTATAATTCACCCCTCCACTTT
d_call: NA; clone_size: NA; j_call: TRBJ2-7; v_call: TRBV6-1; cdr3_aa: CAPTWGYEQYF; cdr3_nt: TGTGCCCCCACCTGGGGATACGAGCAGTACTTC
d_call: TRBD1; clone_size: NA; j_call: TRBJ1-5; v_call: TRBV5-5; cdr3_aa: CASSLGQGARSNQPQHF; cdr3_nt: TGTGCCAGCAGCTTGGGACAGGGGGCAAGAAGCAATCAGCCCCAGCATTTT
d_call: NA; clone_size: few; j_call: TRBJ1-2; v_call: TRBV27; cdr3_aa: CATRQGNYGYTF; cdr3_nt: TGTGCCACCCGCCAGGGTAACTATGGCTACACCTTC
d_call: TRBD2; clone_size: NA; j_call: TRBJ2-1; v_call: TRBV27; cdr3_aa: CASSYGGSYNEQFF; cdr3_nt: TGTGCCAGCAGTTACGGCGGGAGCTACAATGAGCAGTTCTTC
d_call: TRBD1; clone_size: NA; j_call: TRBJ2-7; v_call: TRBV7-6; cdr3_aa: CASSGPGQGSWEQYF; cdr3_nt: TGTGCCAGCAGCGGTCCGGGACAGGGGTCGTGGGAGCAGTACTTC
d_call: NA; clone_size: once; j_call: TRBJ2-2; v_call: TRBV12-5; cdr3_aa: CASGLSFGGSTNTGELFF; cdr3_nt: TGTGCTAGTGGTTTGTCCTTTGGGGGGTCTACGAACACCGGGGAGCTGTTTTTT
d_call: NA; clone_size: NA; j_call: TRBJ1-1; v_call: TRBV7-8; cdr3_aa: CASSGPDNLNTEAFF; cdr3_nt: TGTGCCAGCAGCGGCCCGGACAACTTGAACACTGAAGCTTTCTTT
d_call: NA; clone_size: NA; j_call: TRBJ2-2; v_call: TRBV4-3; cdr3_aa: CASSQGRGERPTGELFF; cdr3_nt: TGCGCCAGCAGCCAAGGGAGGGGGGAACGGCCCACCGGGGAGCTGTTTTTT
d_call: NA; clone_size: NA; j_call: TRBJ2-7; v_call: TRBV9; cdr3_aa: CASSVESGSAYEQYF; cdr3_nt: TGTGCCAGCAGCGTAGAGAGCGGGTCCGCCTACGAGCAGTACTTC
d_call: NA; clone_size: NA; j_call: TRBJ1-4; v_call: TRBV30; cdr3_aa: CAWSVLGLGNEKLFF; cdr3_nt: TGTGCCTGGAGTGTACTTGGGCTGGGGAATGAAAAACTGTTTTTT
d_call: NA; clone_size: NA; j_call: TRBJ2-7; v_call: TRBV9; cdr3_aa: CASSVSGPEHYEQYF; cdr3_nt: TGTGCCAGCAGCGTATCCGGGCCCGAGCACTACGAGCAGTACTTC
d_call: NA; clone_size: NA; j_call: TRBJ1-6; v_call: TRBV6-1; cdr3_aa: CASVLNNNSPLHF; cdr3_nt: TGTGCCAGCGTCTTGAATAATAATTCACCCCTCCACTTT